This T cell receptor (beta chain) was sequenced in a study of type 1 and type 2 diabetes patients. In the study overall: T cells were magnetically sorted from PBMCs as CD4+ or CD8+ subsets.

PCR was run on genomic DNA. The TCR beta CDR3 region was amplified using 30 forward and 13 reverse primers. MiXCR, applied by TCRdb to the multiplex PCR reads, yields one record per CDR3 protein. The repertoire consists of fewer than 300,000 distinct CDR3 sequences, with approximately 50% occurring once and the leading ten covering approximately 13%. About this clonotype: The junction departs from germline at one end; a sequencing error may be responsible.

This CDR3 contains 15 residues. Germline CDR1 SNHLY, CDR2 FYNNEI. The material sequenced was peripheral blood mononuclear cells (PBMCs). The sequence derives from a man younger than 35 with type 2 diabetes. The V call is TRBV2, the J call TRBJ1-1; D not resolved. The CDR3 loop is CTSSEIGRLNTEAFF. The DNA of the CDR3 is TGTACCAGCAGTGAAATCGGGAGATTGAACACTGAAGCTTTCTTT.